The source of this TCR beta chain is a study of CD8+ T cells in alopecia areata. The CDR3 sequence is 13 residues long. Germline V lookup: CDR1 NNHDY, CDR2 SYVADS. This clone was observed at least ten times. Its specificity is unknown. Gene names follow the mouse nomenclature. The read terminates 4 residues before the CDR3 end, so the remaining end is supplied by the germline J gene. cDNA prepared by RNA extraction and subsequent reverse transcription served as the template for sequencing. Sequenced by immunoSEQ multiplex PCR; TCRdb stores in-frame clones only, minus some. The sample contains around 110,000 clones, none of them singletons. Regarding the study as a whole: Higher clonality was seen in lesional scalp than in normal scalp, especially in alopecia totalis/universalis. Sequences from scalp samples also cover resident alphabeta T cells of normal skin.

This TCR came from a C3H/HeJ mouse with alopecia areata. The strain bears MHC haplotype H2-k. This rearrangement joins TRBV13-3 to TRBJ1-2; TRBD1 matches 10 bases. The sample taken for sequencing was lesional skin. The CDR3 loop reads CASSAGTGADYTF. The sequenced part of the CDR3 DNA is TGTGCCAGCAGTGCCGGGACAGGGGCC.